This section outlines one T cell receptor beta chain sequence together with its context. Its specificity is not known. Then a second PCR, running about 6 to 11 cycles, was carried out with a sample-barcoded 5' primer and a J-beta primer mix. With 12 random nucleotides, a template-switch adaptor tagged each individual cDNA molecule. One entry per CDR3 protein results from TCRdb running MiXCR on the 5' RACE reads. The sample lists around 970,000 distinct CDR3 sequences; 51% were seen once. Per-sample PBMC isolation yielded at least 6 million cells. This sample stems from a study of blood T cells in healthy people across ages. Turning to the study itself: Capturing about one barcoded beta molecule per two T cells was achieved by template switching. Study-level results: Conclusively comparing naive with antigen-experienced cells was impossible with unsorted PBMCs.

This receptor was obtained from a woman aged 55-75 years in good health. The specimen was blood.

CDR3 loop: CSVESSPLLAGLSNEQFF. The CDR3 region has the DNA TGCAGCGTTGAATCTTCCCCCTTACTAGCGGGACTAAGCAATGAGCAGTTCTTC. This rearrangement joins TRBV29-1 to TRBJ2-1; 10 bases map to TRBD2. CDR1 is SQVTM and CDR2 is ANQGSEA in the germline V gene. The length of the CDR3 is 18 residues. V dropped 2 bases and J dropped 6; count of bases not matched to a gene: 16.